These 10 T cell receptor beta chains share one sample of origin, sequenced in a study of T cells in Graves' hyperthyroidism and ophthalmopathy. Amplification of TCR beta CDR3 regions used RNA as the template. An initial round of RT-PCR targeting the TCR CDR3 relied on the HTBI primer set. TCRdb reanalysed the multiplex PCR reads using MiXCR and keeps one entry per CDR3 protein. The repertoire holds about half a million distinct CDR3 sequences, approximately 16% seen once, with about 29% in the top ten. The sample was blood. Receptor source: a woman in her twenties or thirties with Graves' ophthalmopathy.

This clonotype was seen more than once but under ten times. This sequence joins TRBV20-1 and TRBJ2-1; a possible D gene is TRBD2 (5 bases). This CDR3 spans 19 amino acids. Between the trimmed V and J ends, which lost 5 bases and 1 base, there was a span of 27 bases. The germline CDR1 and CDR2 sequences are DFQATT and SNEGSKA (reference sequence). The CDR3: CSASPLHLLEGLSYNEQFF. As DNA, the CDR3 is TGCAGTGCTTCGCCATTACACCTCTTAGAGGGCCTGTCCTACAATGAGCAGTTCTTC.

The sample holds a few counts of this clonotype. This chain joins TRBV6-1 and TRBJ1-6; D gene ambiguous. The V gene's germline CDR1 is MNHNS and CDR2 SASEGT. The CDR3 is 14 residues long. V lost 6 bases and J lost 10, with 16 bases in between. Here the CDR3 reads CASREEGVDSPLHF. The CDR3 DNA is TGTGCCAGCAGGGAGGAGGGTGTGGACTCACCCCTCCACTTT.

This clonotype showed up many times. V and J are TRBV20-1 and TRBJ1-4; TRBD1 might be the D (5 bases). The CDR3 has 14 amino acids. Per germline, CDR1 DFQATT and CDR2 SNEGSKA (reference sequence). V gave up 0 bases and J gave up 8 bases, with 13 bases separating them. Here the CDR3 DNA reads TGCAGTGCTAGAGAGAGAGGGGCTTCGGAAAAACTGTTTTTT. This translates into CSARERGASEKLFF.

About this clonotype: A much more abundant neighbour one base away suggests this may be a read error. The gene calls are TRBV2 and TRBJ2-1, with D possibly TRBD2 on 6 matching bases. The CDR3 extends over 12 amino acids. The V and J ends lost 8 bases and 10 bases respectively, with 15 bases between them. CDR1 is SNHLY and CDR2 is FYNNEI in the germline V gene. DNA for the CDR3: TGTGCCAGCGGGGCGGGATCGGGAGAGCAGTTCTTC. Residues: CASGAGSGEQFF. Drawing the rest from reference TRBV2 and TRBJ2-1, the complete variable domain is EPEVTQTPSHQVTQMGQEVILRCVPISNHLYFYWYRQILGQKVEFLVSFYNNEISEKSEIFDDQFSVERPDGSNFTLKIRSTKLEDSAMYFCASGAGSGEQFFGPGTRLTVL.

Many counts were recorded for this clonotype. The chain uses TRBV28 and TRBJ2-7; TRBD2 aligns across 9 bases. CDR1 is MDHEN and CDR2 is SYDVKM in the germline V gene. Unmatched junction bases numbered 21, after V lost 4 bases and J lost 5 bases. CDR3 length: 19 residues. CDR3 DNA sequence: TGTGCCAGCAGTTCCCCCCGGGGGGCGAGGGCGGGAGGGCGAGACGAGCAGTACTTC. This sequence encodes CASSSPRGARAGGRDEQYF.

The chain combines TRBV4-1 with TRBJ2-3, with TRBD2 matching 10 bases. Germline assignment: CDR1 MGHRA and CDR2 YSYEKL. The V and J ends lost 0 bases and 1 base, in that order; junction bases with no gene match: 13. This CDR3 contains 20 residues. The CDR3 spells CASSQDWRTSGPGGTDTQYF. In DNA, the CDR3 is TGCGCCAGCAGCCAAGATTGGAGGACTAGCGGACCGGGAGGCACAGATACGCAGTATTTT.

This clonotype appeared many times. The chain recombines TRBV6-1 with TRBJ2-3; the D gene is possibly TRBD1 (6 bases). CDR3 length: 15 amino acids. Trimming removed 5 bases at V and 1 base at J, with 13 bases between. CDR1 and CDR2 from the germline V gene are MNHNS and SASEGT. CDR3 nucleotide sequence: TGTGCCAGCAGTATCCGGACAGATGGCACAGATACGCAGTATTTT. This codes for CASSIRTDGTDTQYF.

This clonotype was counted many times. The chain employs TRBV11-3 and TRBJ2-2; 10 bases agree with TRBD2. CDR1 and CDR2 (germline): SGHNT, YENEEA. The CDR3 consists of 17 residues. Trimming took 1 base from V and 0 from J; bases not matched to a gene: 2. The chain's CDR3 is CASSLGGLAANTGELFF. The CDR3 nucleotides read TGTGCCAGCAGCTTAGGAGGACTAGCGGCGAACACCGGGGAGCTGTTTTTT.

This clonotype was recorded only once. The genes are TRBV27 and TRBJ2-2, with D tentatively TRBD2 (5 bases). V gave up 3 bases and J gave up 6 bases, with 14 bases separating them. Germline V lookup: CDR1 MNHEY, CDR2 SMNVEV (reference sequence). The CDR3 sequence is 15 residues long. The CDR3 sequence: CASSFTRPPAGELFF. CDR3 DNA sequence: TGTGCCAGCAGTTTTACTAGGCCCCCCGCCGGGGAGCTGTTTTTT.

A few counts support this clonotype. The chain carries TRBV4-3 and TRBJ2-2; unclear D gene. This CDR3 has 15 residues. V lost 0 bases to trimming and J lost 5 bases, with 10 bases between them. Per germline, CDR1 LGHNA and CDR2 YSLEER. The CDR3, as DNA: TGCGCCAGCAGCCAAGAAGGGTTAGGTACCGGGGAGCTGTTTTTT. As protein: CASSQEGLGTGELFF.